This is a list of T cell receptor beta chains from one sample in a study of blood T cell repertoires in COVID-19. Here immunoSEQ multiplex PCR was the method, and the copy in TCRdb shows in-frame clones only, minus some. The sample shows some 200,000 clones, approximately 86% of them seen only once. The sample consisted of peripheral blood. These receptors all stem from a man aged 40-50 years with active or convalescent COVID-19. Each CDR3 is given with its conserved first and last residue. D genes are given only for firm matches. Clone size is not always given. Where it is, it says once, few, many or a class for expanded clones.

CDR3nt: TGTGCCAGCAGCTTCCCGACAGGCTACGAGCAGTACTTC
CDR3aa: CASSFPTGYEQYF
abundance: NA
j_gene: TRBJ2-7
len: 13
v_gene: TRBV7-9
d_gene: NA

CDR3nt: TGTGCCAGCAGCTTAGCCGGGGGACCTAACTATGGCTACACCTTC
CDR3aa: CASSLAGGPNYGYTF
abundance: NA
j_gene: TRBJ1-2
len: 15
v_gene: TRBV7-2
d_gene: NA

CDR3nt: TGTGCCAGCAGCTCCCTACGGGTAGCGGGGCCAGCAGATACGCAGTATTTT
CDR3aa: CASSSLRVAGPADTQYF
abundance: NA
j_gene: TRBJ2-3
len: 17
v_gene: TRBV11-2
d_gene: TRBD2

CDR3nt: TGTGCCAGCAGCTTAGGGCCCCGGGAGACCCAGTACTTC
CDR3aa: CASSLGPRETQYF
abundance: NA
j_gene: TRBJ2-5
len: 13
v_gene: TRBV7-3
d_gene: NA

CDR3nt: TGTGCCAGCTCACCACGGACTAGCGGGTCCATCCTCAATGAGCAGTTCTTC
CDR3aa: CASSPRTSGSILNEQFF
abundance: few
j_gene: TRBJ2-1
len: 17
v_gene: TRBV18
d_gene: TRBD2

CDR3nt: TGTGCCAGCAGTCCAGGGCCCGACGGAGCTTTCTTT
CDR3aa: CASSPGPDGAFF
abundance: NA
j_gene: TRBJ1-1
len: 12
v_gene: TRBV7-2
d_gene: NA

CDR3nt: TGTGCCAGCAGCTCCCGGACTAGCGGGGTCCGGGGGGAGCAGTTCTTC
CDR3aa: CASSSRTSGVRGEQFF
abundance: NA
j_gene: TRBJ2-1
len: 16
v_gene: TRBV9
d_gene: TRBD2

CDR3nt: TGTGCCAGCAGTTACGGCGGCGGGGGTTCAGATACGCAGTATTTT
CDR3aa: CASSYGGGGSDTQYF
abundance: NA
j_gene: TRBJ2-3
len: 15
v_gene: TRBV6-6
d_gene: TRBD2

CDR3nt: TGTGCCAGCAGTGTTGCTCCGCAACAGAATTCACCCCTCCACTTT
CDR3aa: CASSVAPQQNSPLHF
abundance: NA
j_gene: TRBJ1-6
len: 15
v_gene: TRBV25-1
d_gene: NA

CDR3nt: TGTGCCAGCAGCGCTCTGTGGACTAGCGGGCAAATTAACAATGAGCAGTTCTTC
CDR3aa: CASSALWTSGQINNEQFF
abundance: once
j_gene: TRBJ2-1
len: 18
v_gene: TRBV5-4
d_gene: TRBD2

CDR3nt: TGCGCCAGCGCAGAGGACAGCTTCTCCTACGAGCAGTACTTC
CDR3aa: CASAEDSFSYEQYF
abundance: once
j_gene: TRBJ2-7
len: 14
v_gene: TRBV5-1
d_gene: NA

CDR3nt: TGTGCCATCTCCCAGGGGCTTCCCTACGAGCAGTACTTC
CDR3aa: CAISQGLPYEQYF
abundance: NA
j_gene: TRBJ2-7
len: 13
v_gene: TRBV28
d_gene: NA

CDR3nt: TGTGCCAGCAGCGCTACAGGGGCAAACACTGAAGCTTTCTTT
CDR3aa: CASSATGANTEAFF
abundance: NA
j_gene: TRBJ1-1
len: 14
v_gene: TRBV9
d_gene: TRBD1

CDR3nt: TGTGCCAGCATCCAATCGACAGCACGAGAGACCCAGTACTTC
CDR3aa: CASIQSTARETQYF
abundance: NA
j_gene: TRBJ2-5
len: 14
v_gene: TRBV6-5
d_gene: NA

CDR3nt: TGCGCCAGCAGCCTAGAAGGAGATAATCAGCCCCAGCATTTT
CDR3aa: CASSLEGDNQPQHF
abundance: NA
j_gene: TRBJ1-5
len: 14
v_gene: TRBV5-1
d_gene: NA

CDR3nt: TGCGCCAGCAGCTTCCGGGACAGGGGGCAGGTTGGGGCTTTCTTT
CDR3aa: CASSFRDRGQVGAFF
abundance: few
j_gene: TRBJ1-1
len: 15
v_gene: TRBV5-1
d_gene: TRBD1

CDR3nt: TGTGCCAGTAGTACCAACAGAAACACCATATATTTT
CDR3aa: CASSTNRNTIYF
abundance: NA
j_gene: TRBJ1-3
len: 12
v_gene: TRBV19
d_gene: NA

CDR3nt: TGTGCCAGCAGCTTAGAGGCGGCGCGGGGGAATTCCTACAATGAGCAGTTCTTC
CDR3aa: CASSLEAARGNSYNEQFF
abundance: NA
j_gene: TRBJ2-1
len: 18
v_gene: TRBV11-3
d_gene: TRBD2

CDR3nt: TGTGCCAGCAGCATTCTCCCCTACGAGCAGTACTTC
CDR3aa: CASSILPYEQYF
abundance: NA
j_gene: TRBJ2-7
len: 12
v_gene: TRBV7-9
d_gene: NA

CDR3nt: TGTGCCAGCAGCCCGCTGACAGGGGGCCGATGGGGCACTGAAGCTTTCTTT
CDR3aa: CASSPLTGGRWGTEAFF
abundance: NA
j_gene: TRBJ1-1
len: 17
v_gene: TRBV7-8
d_gene: TRBD1

CDR3nt: TGCAGCGTGACCCCGTTAGGGGTGGAGACCCAGTACTTC
CDR3aa: CSVTPLGVETQYF
abundance: NA
j_gene: TRBJ2-5
len: 13
v_gene: TRBV29-1
d_gene: NA

CDR3nt: TGTGCCAGCAGCTCACTAGACTTGACAGATACGCAGTATTTT
CDR3aa: CASSSLDLTDTQYF
abundance: NA
j_gene: TRBJ2-3
len: 14
v_gene: TRBV7-3
d_gene: NA

CDR3nt: TGTGCCAGTAGTGTGGGACTAGCCGGGACCGGGGAGCTGTTTTTT
CDR3aa: CASSVGLAGTGELFF
abundance: once
j_gene: TRBJ2-2
len: 15
v_gene: TRBV19
d_gene: TRBD2

CDR3nt: TGTGCCAGCGCGGTGGCAACGGGGGCCTACAATGAGCAGTTCTTC
CDR3aa: CASAVATGAYNEQFF
abundance: NA
j_gene: TRBJ2-1
len: 15
v_gene: TRBV28
d_gene: NA

CDR3nt: TGCAGCGTTCGAAAGCAGGGCCATGAGCAGTTCTTC
CDR3aa: CSVRKQGHEQFF
abundance: NA
j_gene: TRBJ2-1
len: 12
v_gene: TRBV29-1
d_gene: NA

CDR3nt: TGCGCCAGCAGCTTGGAGGTGGGCAGCTATGGCTACACCTTC
CDR3aa: CASSLEVGSYGYTF
abundance: NA
j_gene: TRBJ1-2
len: 14
v_gene: TRBV5-1
d_gene: NA

CDR3nt: TGCGCCAGCAGTGCTACCTCAAAGGGGACAGATACGCAGTATTTT
CDR3aa: CASSATSKGTDTQYF
abundance: once
j_gene: TRBJ2-3
len: 15
v_gene: TRBV10-1
d_gene: NA

CDR3nt: TGTGCCAGCAGCCTACTAGGAGGGGTCCTCCACTTT
CDR3aa: CASSLLGGVLHF
abundance: NA
j_gene: TRBJ1-6
len: 12
v_gene: TRBV11-2
d_gene: NA

CDR3nt: TGTGCCAGCTCACCAATTCCGGGCAATCAGCCCCAGCATTTT
CDR3aa: CASSPIPGNQPQHF
abundance: few
j_gene: TRBJ1-5
len: 14
v_gene: TRBV18
d_gene: NA

CDR3nt: TGTGCCAGCAGCGGACCCCGGGACAGAGGTTTGACTAATGAAAAACTGTTTTTT
CDR3aa: CASSGPRDRGLTNEKLFF
abundance: NA
j_gene: TRBJ1-4
len: 18
v_gene: TRBV9
d_gene: TRBD1

CDR3nt: TGTGCCAGCAGTGGGGGGTGGGGGACTCCCTACAATGAGCAGTTCTTC
CDR3aa: CASSGGWGTPYNEQFF
abundance: NA
j_gene: TRBJ2-1
len: 16
v_gene: TRBV6-1
d_gene: NA

CDR3nt: TGCAGCGCTCAGGGCAATCCTGAAGCTTTCTTT
CDR3aa: CSAQGNPEAFF
abundance: NA
j_gene: TRBJ1-1
len: 11
v_gene: TRBV29-1
d_gene: NA

CDR3nt: TGTGCCAGCAGCTTAGGGACAGGGAATTCACCCCTCCACTTT
CDR3aa: CASSLGTGNSPLHF
abundance: NA
j_gene: TRBJ1-6
len: 14
v_gene: TRBV7-3
d_gene: TRBD1

CDR3nt: TGTGCCAGCAGGACGGCGGGGGTTATGACTGAAGCTTTCTTT
CDR3aa: CASRTAGVMTEAFF
abundance: NA
j_gene: TRBJ1-1
len: 14
v_gene: TRBV2
d_gene: NA

CDR3nt: TGTGCTAGCAGCTTGGGACAGGGACGCTACAATGAGCAGTTCTTC
CDR3aa: CASSLGQGRYNEQFF
abundance: NA
j_gene: TRBJ2-1
len: 15
v_gene: TRBV7-7
d_gene: TRBD1

CDR3nt: TGTGCCTGGACGTTACAGGGGATAAGGTCACCCCTCCACTTT
CDR3aa: CAWTLQGIRSPLHF
abundance: once
j_gene: TRBJ1-6
len: 14
v_gene: TRBV30
d_gene: TRBD1

CDR3nt: TGTGCCAGCAGCTTGGGGTTGCAGGGTGCGGACACTGAAGCTTTCTTT
CDR3aa: CASSLGLQGADTEAFF
abundance: NA
j_gene: TRBJ1-1
len: 16
v_gene: TRBV5-4
d_gene: NA

CDR3nt: TGTGCCGCCCGGGGGGGCGCGGACACCGGGGAGCTGTTTTTT
CDR3aa: CAARGGADTGELFF
abundance: few
j_gene: TRBJ2-2
len: 14
v_gene: TRBV10-3
d_gene: TRBD2